Here is one T cell receptor (beta chain) with its context. Its target is unknown. The assay was immunoSEQ multiplex PCR, and TCRdb's table has in-frame clones only and misses some. This sample has about 110,000 clones; about 94% occur once, and the top ten carry roughly 0.66%. The junction had 5 bases not matched to a gene; V was cut back by 6 bases and J by 5 bases. Germline V lookup: CDR1 SGHDN, CDR2 FVKESK. The CDR3 has 14 residues. The donors were part of the validation cohort, which consisted of some 120 subjects and was separate from the first cohort of 666 subjects. The sample comes from a study of cytomegalovirus exposure and HLA in healthy donors. Overall study results and limits: Diagnosis of cytomegalovirus status made by the classifier reportedly showed high specificity and sensitivity. 164 TCR beta chains were listed as cytomegalovirus-associated.

This sequence joins TRBV14 and TRBJ2-5, with 11 bases matching TRBD2. The sample comprised PBMCs. This TCR came from a woman aged 18-30 years in good health and CMV-seronegative. The CDR3 DNA is TGTGCCAGCAGTCGTCTAGCGGGGGGTGAGACCCAGTACTTC. This gives the protein CASSRLAGGETQYF. The full variable domain, with the rest looked up from reference TRBV14 and TRBJ2-5, is EAGVTQFPSHSVIEKGQTVTLRCDPISGHDNLYWYRRVMGKEIKFLLHFVKESKQDESGMPNNRFLAERTGGTYSTLKVQPAELEDSGVYFCASSRLAGGETQYFGPGTRLLVL.